Listed below are T cell receptor beta chains from one sample, sequenced in a study of T cell responses to AZD1222 COVID-19 vaccine. Assay used: immunoSEQ multiplex PCR; TCRdb lists only in-frame clones, some missing. The sample lists under 150,000 clones; more than 75% were seen once. Sample: peripheral blood, taken on day 0 of MenACWY control vaccination. These receptors were taken from an adult in good health. CDR3s include the opening cysteine and the closing phenylalanine or tryptophan. The D gene is left open where the match is weak. Size values are once, few and many counts, or a class for expanded clones, and some rows have none.

NA,NA,TRBV11-2,TRBJ2-1,CASSPGTYSYNEQFF,TGTGCCAGCAGCCCTGGGACCTACTCCTACAATGAGCAGTTCTTC
NA,TRBD1,TRBV9,TRBJ2-7,CASSALDRGSEQYF,TGTGCCAGCAGCGCTCTGGACAGGGGCTCCGAGCAGTACTTC
NA,TRBD1,TRBV28,TRBJ1-1,CASRCRVGGAKLDTEAFF,TGTGCCAGCAGATGCCGTGTAGGGGGCGCGAAATTGGACACTGAAGCTTTCTTT
NA,NA,TRBV5-1,TRBJ1-4,CASSLGRAGEKLFF,TGCGCCAGCAGCTTGGGCAGGGCCGGAGAAAAACTGTTTTTT
NA,NA,TRBV30,TRBJ1-6,CAWIGFGDSPLHF,TGTGCCTGGATCGGGTTTGGGGATTCACCCCTCCACTTT
NA,NA,TRBV12-3/TRBV12-4,TRBJ2-5,CASSLHQETQYF,TGTGCCAGCAGTCTACACCAAGAGACCCAGTACTTC
once,TRBD2,TRBV4-1,TRBJ2-5,CASSPDPSGGAGETQYF,TGCGCCAGCAGCCCCGACCCTAGCGGGGGGGCCGGGGAGACCCAGTACTTC
NA,NA,TRBV6-5,TRBJ1-2,CASSKGVGDYTF,TGTGCCAGCAGTAAGGGTGTCGGGGATTACACCTTC
NA,NA,TRBV27,TRBJ1-2,CASSRVYRKNYGYTF,TGTGCCAGCAGTAGGGTTTACAGAAAGAATTATGGCTACACCTTC
once,NA,TRBV9,TRBJ2-5,CASSALGQVRETQYF,TGTGCCAGCAGTGCCCTAGGGCAAGTAAGGGAGACCCAGTACTTC
NA,NA,TRBV7-6,TRBJ1-4,CASSRGFGNEKLFF,TGTGCCAGCAGCCGCGGGTTCGGTAATGAAAAACTGTTTTTT
NA,TRBD1,TRBV18,TRBJ1-6,CASSQRTGGRSSYNSPLHF,TGTGCCAGCTCACAACGGACAGGGGGTCGGAGCTCCTATAATTCACCCCTCCACTTT
once,TRBD1,TRBV2,TRBJ1-2,CASSEVTGAYGYTF,TGTGCCAGCAGTGAAGTCACAGGGGCCTATGGCTACACCTTC
NA,NA,TRBV12-3/TRBV12-4,TRBJ2-1,CASSSQGWDEQFF,TGTGCCAGCAGCTCCCAGGGTTGGGATGAGCAGTTCTTC
NA,NA,TRBV11-2,TRBJ2-7,CASSSHGSELKQYF,TGTGCCAGCAGCTCACACGGATCAGAGTTGAAGCAGTACTTC
NA,NA,TRBV10-2,TRBJ2-2,CASSIASSIGELFF,TGCGCCAGCAGTATTGCCTCCTCGATCGGGGAGCTGTTTTTT
NA,NA,TRBV5-1,TRBJ1-1,CASSFGTEMIKAFF,TGCGCCAGCAGCTTCGGGACGGAGATGATCAAAGCTTTCTTT
NA,TRBD1,TRBV4-1,TRBJ1-5,CASSPTGFSNQPQHF,TGCGCCAGCAGCCCGACAGGGTTTAGCAATCAGCCCCAGCATTTT
NA,TRBD2,TRBV13,TRBJ2-2,CASSLLAGGPDTGELFF,TGTGCCAGCAGCTTATTGGCGGGGGGGCCTGACACCGGGGAGCTGTTTTTT
NA,TRBD2,TRBV5-1,TRBJ2-5,CASSSTGLASRETQYF,TGCGCCAGCAGCTCAACGGGACTAGCTTCGCGAGAGACCCAGTACTTC
NA,NA,TRBV14,TRBJ1-6,CASSLGSYNSPLHF,TGTGCCAGCAGTTTAGGCTCCTATAATTCACCCCTCCACTTT
once,NA,TRBV10-3,TRBJ1-2,CAISESIQGFKGGYTF,TGTGCCATCAGTGAGTCGATCCAGGGTTTTAAGGGTGGCTACACCTTC